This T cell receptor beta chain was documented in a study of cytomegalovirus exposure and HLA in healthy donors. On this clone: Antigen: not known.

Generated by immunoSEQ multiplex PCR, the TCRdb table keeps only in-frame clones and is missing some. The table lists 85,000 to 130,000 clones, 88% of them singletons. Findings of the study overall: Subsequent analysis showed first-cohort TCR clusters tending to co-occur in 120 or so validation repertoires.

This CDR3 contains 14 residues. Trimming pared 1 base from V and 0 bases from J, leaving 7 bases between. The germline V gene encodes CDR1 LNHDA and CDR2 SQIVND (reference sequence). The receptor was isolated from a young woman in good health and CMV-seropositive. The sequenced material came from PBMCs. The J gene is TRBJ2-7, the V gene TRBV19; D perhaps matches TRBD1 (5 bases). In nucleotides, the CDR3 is TGTGCCAGTAGTATAGCAGGGTACTCCTACGAGCAGTACTTC. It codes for CASSIAGYSYEQYF.